The T cell receptor beta chain under discussion was sequenced for a study of T-cell reconstitution after alpha-beta-depleted transplantation in children. Study findings and constraints: T-cell numbers and diversity one year post-transplant derived largely from freshly generated T cells. As was reported, about two months after transplant, alpha-beta T cells came from several hundred expanded graft clones. From surviving recipient T cells and thymic progenitors came the high day-60 TCRbeta diversity observed in some patients.

A remark on this clonotype: Its antigen is undetermined.

Molecular barcoding with unique molecular identifiers was used for the TCRbeta library. TCRdb analysed the PCR reads with MiXCR anew, one entry per CDR3 protein. The sample has more than 300,000 distinct CDR3 sequences, around 15% seen once. This clonotype was sampled from a male patient between 2 and 15 years old who had a stem cell transplant for acute lymphoblastic leukemia, so the T cells may come from the graft donor. The sample was PBMCs, mostly from graft donor cells, taken 360 days after TCRalphabeta/CD19-depleted stem cell transplant.

The CDR3 region is CASSMGGSYEQYF. For the CDR3, the DNA is TGTGCCAGCAGCATGGGCGGGAGCTACGAGCAGTACTTC. The V gene is TRBV7-9, the J gene TRBJ2-7; 7 bases fit TRBD2. This CDR3 has 13 amino acids. Trimming at V came to 5 bases and at J to 3 bases, leaving 4 bases not matched to a gene. Per the germline V gene, CDR1 is SEHNR and CDR2 is FQNEAQ (reference sequence). Full variable domain (rest looked up from reference TRBV7-9 and TRBJ2-7): DTGVSQNPRHKITKRGQNVTFRCDPISEHNRLYWYRQTLGQGPEFLTYFQNEAQLEKSRLLSDRFSAERPKGSFSTLEIQRTEQGDSAMYLCASSMGGSYEQYFGPGTRLTVT.